This entry describes one T cell receptor beta chain. No antigen is known for it. Different DNA sequences within this sample yield the same CDR3. This table comes from immunoSEQ multiplex PCR, and its TCRdb copy is limited to in-frame clones, with some not included. This repertoire shows tens of thousands of clones, roughly nine tenths found once; its top ten account for about 10%. This record comes from a study of PD-1 blockade in classical Hodgkin lymphoma. In the study overall: Patients were dosed intravenously with nivolumab at 3 mg/kg every 2 weeks. Findings and caveats of the study: Newly diagnosed patients reportedly trailed healthy donors in baseline TCR diversity. The authors have not defined what causes the repertoire differences, possibly disease activity or prior therapy. Only CD4+ TCR diversity, not CD8+, had risen significantly by C4D1.

All the patients suffered relapse after autologous stem cell transplantation, and brentuximab vedotin exposure differed. This clonotype was obtained from a human donor with classical Hodgkin lymphoma. The material sequenced was peripheral blood mononuclear cells (PBMCs), taken before the second cycle of nivolumab.

CDR3 sequence reads: CASRDRAYEQYF. CDR3 nucleotide sequence: TGTGCCAGCAGGGACAGAGCCTACGAGCAGTACTTC. The chain has TRBV28 and TRBJ2-7; D might be TRBD1 (6 bases). CDR3 length: 12 amino acids. Trimming cost V 6 bases and J 2 bases, with 8 bases left between them. CDR1 and CDR2 (germline): MDHEN, SYDVKM.